This is a list of T cell receptor beta chains from one sample in a study of PD-1 blockade in classical Hodgkin lymphoma. This table comes from immunoSEQ multiplex PCR, and its TCRdb copy is limited to in-frame clones, with some not included. Among 53,000 or so clones listed, 81% were seen once. Here the sequenced sample was peripheral blood mononuclear cells (PBMCs), taken at baseline. These receptors all come from a human donor with classical Hodgkin lymphoma. Each CDR3 is given with its conserved first and last residue. A D gene is named only where the DNA matches it firmly. A row's size may be missing; if present it is once, few, many or a size class.

j_call v_call d_call clone_size cdr3_nt cdr3_aa
TRBJ2-1 TRBV6-6 NA once TGTGCCAGCAGTCGGATCAATTTGAATGAGCAGTTCTTC CASSRINLNEQFF
TRBJ1-1 TRBV19 NA few TGTGCCAGTAGTACGGGATTTAAAAACACTGAAGCTTTCTTT CASSTGFKNTEAFF
TRBJ2-2 TRBV19 NA NA TGTGCCAGTAAGAGATTAGGGTCGGGAGCGAACGGGGAGCTGTTTTTT CASKRLGSGANGELFF
TRBJ2-3 TRBV10-3 NA NA TGTGCCACCACTGGGGCGGACTTCACAGATACGCAGTATTTT CATTGADFTDTQYF
TRBJ2-1 TRBV7-2 NA NA TGTGCCAGCAGCTTAGCGGGACTCGCGAGGAATGAGCAGTTCTTC CASSLAGLARNEQFF
TRBJ2-1 TRBV2 TRBD1 NA TGTGCCAGCAGTGGAGTACAGGGGGCGTACAATGAGCAGTTCTTC CASSGVQGAYNEQFF
TRBJ1-2 TRBV7-2 NA NA TGTGCCAGCGCGGAACACTGGATCTATGGCTACACCTTC CASAEHWIYGYTF
TRBJ2-7 TRBV15 NA NA TGTGCCACCAGCAGGGGGAGGACCGAGCAGTACTTC CATSRGRTEQYF
TRBJ1-1 TRBV7-2 TRBD1 NA TGTGCCAGCAGCCTAAGACAGGGGACCTTACTGAACACTGAAGCTTTCTTT CASSLRQGTLLNTEAFF
TRBJ1-1 TRBV5-1 NA NA TGCGCCAGCAGAGGGGGGGGGCGCGTCACTGAAGCTTTCTTT CASRGGGRVTEAFF
TRBJ2-5 TRBV2 TRBD2 once TGTGCCAGCAGCGCCGGGACTAGCGGGATCTTGTTGATAGAGACCCAGTACTTC CASSAGTSGILLIETQYF
TRBJ2-1 TRBV19 TRBD2 NA TGTGCCAGTAGGAGAGATAGCGGGGTGGGTTTGAATGAGCAGTTCTTC CASRRDSGVGLNEQFF
TRBJ2-2 TRBV6-4 TRBD2 NA TGTGCCAGCAGTCCTAGCGGGAGAGACACCGGGGAGCTGTTTTTT CASSPSGRDTGELFF
TRBJ1-1 TRBV7-2 TRBD1 NA TGTGCCAGCAGCTTAGCGCCTATGGGGACAGTGAACACTGAAGCTTTCTTT CASSLAPMGTVNTEAFF
TRBJ1-1 TRBV19 NA NA TGTGCCAGTAGTATAGTTCGGGGGGGCACTGAAGCTTTCTTT CASSIVRGGTEAFF
TRBJ2-2 TRBV14 TRBD2 NA TGTGCCAGCAGCGCCAGACTAGCGGGGGCCTACACCGGGGAGCTGTTTTTT CASSARLAGAYTGELFF
TRBJ1-5 TRBV6-5 TRBD1 few TGTGCCAGCAGCCCGGGACAGAACAATCAGCCCCAGCATTTT CASSPGQNNQPQHF